This T cell receptor beta chain was recovered during a study of early T cells in non-severe SARS-CoV-2 infection. cDNA molecules, individually, were tagged with unique molecular identifiers. TCRdb recomputed calls from the 5' RACE reads with MiXCR, one row per CDR3 protein. This repertoire shows approximately 84,000 distinct CDR3 sequences, under 15% found once; its top ten account for around 5.1%. Germline loops: CDR1 DFQATT, CDR2 SNEGSKA (reference sequence). This CDR3 has 13 residues. Unmatched junction bases numbered 8, after V lost 8 bases and J lost 4 bases. This TCR was recovered from an adult who was a healthcare worker with PCR-confirmed SARS-CoV-2 infection or an uninfected control (not recorded which). The specimen was whole blood. V gene TRBV20-1 combines with J gene TRBJ2-1; 7 bases fit TRBD2. CDR3 region: CSSGGSDYNEQFF. The DNA of the CDR3 is TGCAGTTCAGGCGGGAGCGATTACAATGAGCAGTTCTTC.